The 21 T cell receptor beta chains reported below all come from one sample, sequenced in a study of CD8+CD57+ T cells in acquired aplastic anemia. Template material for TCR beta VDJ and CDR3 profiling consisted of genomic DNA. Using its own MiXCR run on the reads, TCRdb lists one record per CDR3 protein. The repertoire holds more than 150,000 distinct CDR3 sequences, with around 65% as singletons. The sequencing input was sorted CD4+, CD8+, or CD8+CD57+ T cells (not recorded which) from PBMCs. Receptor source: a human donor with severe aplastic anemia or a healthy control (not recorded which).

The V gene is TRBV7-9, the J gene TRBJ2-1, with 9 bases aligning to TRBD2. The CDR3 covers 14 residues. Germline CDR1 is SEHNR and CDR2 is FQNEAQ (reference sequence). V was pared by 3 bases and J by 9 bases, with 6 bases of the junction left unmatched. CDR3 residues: CASSFSSGGPEQFF. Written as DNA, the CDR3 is TGTGCCAGCAGCTTTTCGAGCGGGGGGCCTGAGCAGTTCTTC. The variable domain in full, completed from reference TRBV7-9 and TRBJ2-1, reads DTGVSQNPRHKITKRGQNVTFRCDPISEHNRLYWYRQTLGQGPEFLTYFQNEAQLEKSRLLSDRFSAERPKGSFSTLEIQRTEQGDSAMYLCASSFSSGGPEQFFGPGTRLTVL.

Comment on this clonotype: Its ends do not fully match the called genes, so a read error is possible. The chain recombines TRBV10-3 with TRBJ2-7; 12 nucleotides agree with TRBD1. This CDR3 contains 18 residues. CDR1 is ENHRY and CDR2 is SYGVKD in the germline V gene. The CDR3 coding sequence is TGTGCCAGCAGTGACGGTGCCTGGGGACAGGGGGCCCCCTACGAGCAGTACTTC. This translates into CASSDGAWGQGAPYEQYF.

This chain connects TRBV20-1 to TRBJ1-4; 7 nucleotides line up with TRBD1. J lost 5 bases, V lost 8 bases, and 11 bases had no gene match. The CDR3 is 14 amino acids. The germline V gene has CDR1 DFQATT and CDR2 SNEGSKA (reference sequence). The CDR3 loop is CSTDRVFGNEKLFF. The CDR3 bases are TGCAGTACAGACAGGGTCTTTGGGAATGAAAAACTGTTTTTT.

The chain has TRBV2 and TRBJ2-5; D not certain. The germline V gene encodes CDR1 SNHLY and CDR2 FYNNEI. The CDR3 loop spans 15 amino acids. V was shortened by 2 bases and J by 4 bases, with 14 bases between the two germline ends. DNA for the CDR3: TGTGCCAGCAGTGAATTGGGTAGCTGGATAGAGACCCAGTACTTC. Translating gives CASSELGSWIETQYF.

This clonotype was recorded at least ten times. CDR3 protein: CASSIRGARTDTQYF. The DNA for the CDR3 is TGTGCCAGTAGTATTCGCGGGGCCCGCACAGATACGCAGTATTTT. The rearrangement uses TRBV19 and TRBJ2-3; TRBD2 might be the D (6 bases). Trimming pared 3 bases from V and 1 base from J, leaving 11 bases between. CDR1 and CDR2 (germline): LNHDA, SQIVND (reference sequence). The CDR3 contains 15 residues. The complete variable domain, with remaining parts taken from reference TRBV19 and TRBJ2-3, reads DGGITQSPKYLFRKEGQNVTLSCEQNLNHDAMYWYRQDPGQGLRLIYYSQIVNDFQKGDIAEGYSVSREKKESFPLTVTSAQKNPTAFYLCASSIRGARTDTQYFGPGTRLTVL.

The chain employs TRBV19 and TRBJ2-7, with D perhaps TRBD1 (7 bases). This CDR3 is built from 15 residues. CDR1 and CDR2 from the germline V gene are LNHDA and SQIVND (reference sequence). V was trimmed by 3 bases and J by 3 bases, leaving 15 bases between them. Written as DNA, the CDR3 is TGTGCCAGTAGTATGCGGAGACAGGGACTCTACGAGCAGTACTTC. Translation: CASSMRRQGLYEQYF.

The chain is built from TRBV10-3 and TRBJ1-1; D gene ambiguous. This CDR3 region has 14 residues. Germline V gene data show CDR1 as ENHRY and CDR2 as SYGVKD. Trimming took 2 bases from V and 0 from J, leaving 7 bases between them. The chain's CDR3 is CAISEGILNTEAFF. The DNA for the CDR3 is TGTGCCATCAGTGAGGGGATATTGAACACTGAAGCTTTCTTT.

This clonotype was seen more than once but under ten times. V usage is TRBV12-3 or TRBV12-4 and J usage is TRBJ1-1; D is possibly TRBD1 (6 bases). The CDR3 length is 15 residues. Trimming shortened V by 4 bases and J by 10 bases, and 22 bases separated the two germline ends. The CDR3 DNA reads TGTGCCAGCAGTTCCCTTGCCGACAGGTCCCCAGGAGCTTTCTTT. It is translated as CASSSLADRSPGAFF.

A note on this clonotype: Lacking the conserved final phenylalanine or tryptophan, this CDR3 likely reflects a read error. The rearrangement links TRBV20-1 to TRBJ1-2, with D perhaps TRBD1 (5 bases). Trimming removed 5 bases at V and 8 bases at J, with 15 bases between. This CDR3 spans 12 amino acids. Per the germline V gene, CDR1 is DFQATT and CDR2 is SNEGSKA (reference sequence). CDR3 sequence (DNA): TGCAGTGCTCCCCGGGGCATATGGGGCTACACCCTC. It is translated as CSAPRGIWGYTL.

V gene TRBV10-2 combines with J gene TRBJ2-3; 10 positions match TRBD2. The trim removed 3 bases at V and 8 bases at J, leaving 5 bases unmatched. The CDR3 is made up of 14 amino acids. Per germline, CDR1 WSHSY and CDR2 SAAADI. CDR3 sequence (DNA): TGCGCCAGCAGTGATAGCGGGGGGCACCGTACGCAGTATTTT. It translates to CASSDSGGHRTQYF.

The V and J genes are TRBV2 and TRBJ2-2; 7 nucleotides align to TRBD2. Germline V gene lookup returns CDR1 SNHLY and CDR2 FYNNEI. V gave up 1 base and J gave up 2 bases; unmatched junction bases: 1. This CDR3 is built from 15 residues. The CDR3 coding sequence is TGTGCCAGCAGTGAAGGGGGGGGAAACACCGGGGAGCTGTTTTTT. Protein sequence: CASSEGGGNTGELFF.

The CDR3 here is CASSSSGGGNSPLHF. CDR3 coding DNA: TGTGCCAGCAGCTCCTCGGGGGGAGGTAATTCACCCCTCCACTTT. The chain has TRBV7-9 and TRBJ1-6; perhaps TRBD1 as D (5 bases). The CDR3 has 15 amino acids. V was cut by 4 bases and J by 6 bases, with 13 bases left in between. Germline V gives CDR1 SEHNR, CDR2 FQNEAQ (reference sequence).

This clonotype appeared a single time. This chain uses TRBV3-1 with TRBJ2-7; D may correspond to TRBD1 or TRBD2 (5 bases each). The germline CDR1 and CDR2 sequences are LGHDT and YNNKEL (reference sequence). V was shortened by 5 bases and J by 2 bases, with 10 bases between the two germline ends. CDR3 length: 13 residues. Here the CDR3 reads CASSSLGPYEQYF. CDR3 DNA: TGTGCCAGCAGCTCTTTGGGACCCTACGAGCAGTACTTC.

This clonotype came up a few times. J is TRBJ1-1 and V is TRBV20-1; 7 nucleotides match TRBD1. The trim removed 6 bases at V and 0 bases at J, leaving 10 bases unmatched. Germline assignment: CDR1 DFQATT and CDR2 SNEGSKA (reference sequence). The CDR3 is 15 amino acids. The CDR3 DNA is TGCAGTGCGTTTCCGGGACAGAGTGTGAACACTGAAGCTTTCTTT. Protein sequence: CSAFPGQSVNTEAFF.

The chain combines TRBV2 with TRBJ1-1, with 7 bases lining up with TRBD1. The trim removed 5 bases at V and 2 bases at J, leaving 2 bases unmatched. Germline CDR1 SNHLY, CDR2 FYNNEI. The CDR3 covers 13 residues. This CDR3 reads CASSRQGNTEAFF. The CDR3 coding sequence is TGTGCCAGCAGTCGACAGGGCAACACTGAAGCTTTCTTT. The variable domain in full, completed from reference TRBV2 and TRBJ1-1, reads EPEVTQTPSHQVTQMGQEVILRCVPISNHLYFYWYRQILGQKVEFLVSFYNNEISEKSEIFDDQFSVERPDGSNFTLKIRSTKLEDSAMYFCASSRQGNTEAFFGQGTRLTVV.

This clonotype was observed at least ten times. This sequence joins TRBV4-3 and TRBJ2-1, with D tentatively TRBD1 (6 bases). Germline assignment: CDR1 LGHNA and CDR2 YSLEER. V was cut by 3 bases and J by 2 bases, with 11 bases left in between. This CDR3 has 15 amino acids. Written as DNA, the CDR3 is TGCGCCAGCAGCCATGACAGGTCAGCCTACAATGAGCAGTTCTTC. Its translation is CASSHDRSAYNEQFF.

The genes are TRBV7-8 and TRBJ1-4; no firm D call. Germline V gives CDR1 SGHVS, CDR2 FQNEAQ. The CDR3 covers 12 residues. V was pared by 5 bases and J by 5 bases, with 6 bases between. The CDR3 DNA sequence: TGTGCCAGCAGCCCCCGAAATGAAAAACTGTTTTTT. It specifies CASSPRNEKLFF.

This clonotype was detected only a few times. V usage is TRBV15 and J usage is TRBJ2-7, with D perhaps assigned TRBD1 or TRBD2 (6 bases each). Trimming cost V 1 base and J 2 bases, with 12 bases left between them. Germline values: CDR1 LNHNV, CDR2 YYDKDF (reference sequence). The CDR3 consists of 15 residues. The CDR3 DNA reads TGTGCCACCAGCAGAGGGGGGGCGGCTACCTACGAGCAGTACTTC. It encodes CATSRGGAATYEQYF.

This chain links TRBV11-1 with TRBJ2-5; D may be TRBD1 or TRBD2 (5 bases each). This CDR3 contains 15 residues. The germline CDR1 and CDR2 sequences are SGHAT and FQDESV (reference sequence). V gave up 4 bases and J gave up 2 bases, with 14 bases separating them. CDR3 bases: TGTGCCAGCAGCTGGAAACCGGGACCTCAAGAGACCCAGTACTTC. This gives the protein CASSWKPGPQETQYF.

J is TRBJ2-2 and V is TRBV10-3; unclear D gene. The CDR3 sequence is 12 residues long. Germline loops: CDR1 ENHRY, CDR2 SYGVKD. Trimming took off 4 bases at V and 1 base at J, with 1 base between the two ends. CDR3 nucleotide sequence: TGTGCCATCAGTGTGAACACCGGGGAGCTGTTTTTT. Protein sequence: CAISVNTGELFF.

The CDR3, as DNA: TGTGCCAGCTCCCCCACGGCTAGCAATGAGCAGTACTTC. It is translated as CASSPTASNEQYF. The J gene is TRBJ2-7, the V gene TRBV18, with TRBD2 as a possible D gene (5 bases). Trimming left V 6 bases short and J 7 bases short, with 16 bases between. From germline, CDR1 is KGHSH and CDR2 LQKENI. This CDR3 is 13 amino acids long.